The present TCR beta chain was sequenced within a study of T cells in Graves' hyperthyroidism and ophthalmopathy. This clonotype occurred a few times. TCR beta CDR3 regions were amplified from RNA. HTBI primers were employed in a first-round RT-PCR of the TCR CDR3. Each CDR3 protein gets one entry after TCRdb re-called the multiplex PCR reads with MiXCR. The data contain about 740,000 distinct CDR3 sequences, 14% of them singletons. The germline gives CDR1 LNHNV, CDR2 YYDKDF (reference sequence). The CDR3 covers 16 residues. V was pared by 4 bases and J by 2 bases, with 18 bases between. Cells are PBMCs isolated from 10 ml of fresh blood.

V and J are TRBV15 and TRBJ2-7, with D possibly TRBD2 on 6 matching bases. Material: blood. The sequence derives from a young woman with Graves' hyperthyroidism. The CDR3 nucleotides read TGTGCCACCAGCAACTTCCCAGCGGGCTCCACCTACGAGCAGTACTTC. Protein product: CATSNFPAGSTYEQYF.